This section outlines one T cell receptor (beta chain) sequence together with its context. This clonotype has only a few counts. No cognate antigen has been identified for it. Base qualities are not recorded, but no much larger clone differs from it by a single base. The data originate from a study of vaccination and CD4 T cells after COVID-19 (dated by TCRdb to between 2022 and 2023). For the wider study: Every convalescent patient had a positive nasal swab PCR test for SARS-CoV-2, with mild disease in roughly nine patients and severe disease in one. In the convalescent cohort there were six males and four females, among whom were two Hispanic individuals, seven Caucasians, two Asians and one multiracial person. Each participant got two doses of either the Pfizer-BioNTech BNT162b2 vaccine (n=8) or the Moderna mRNA-1273 vaccine (n=2). Post-COVID blood samples were collected from convalescent patients a median of roughly 100 days after diagnosis, with a range of roughly 30 to 161 days. Post-vaccine blood samples were collected a median of approximately eleven weeks after the second vaccine dose, ranging from about 13 to 241 days. The cultures were stimulated with overlapping spike peptide pools from SARS-CoV-2 and from the common cold coronaviruses HCoV-NL63, HCoV-OC43 and HCoV-229E. Control cultures used a CEFX viral epitope pool as positive control, an HIV-1 Nef peptide pool as negative control, or no peptide. The spike-specific CD4+ TCR repertoire was compared before and after mRNA vaccination in over nine COVID-19 convalescent patients and several infection-naive healthy vaccine recipients.

Findings and caveats that apply to the study as a whole: Nearly all vaccine-specific clones in convalescent patients (304 of 307) were mono-reactive for SARS-CoV-2 spike rather than cross-reactive with common cold coronaviruses. Relatively few convalescent patients were included in the study, and early timepoints after natural infection were not analyzed. The median number of SARS-CoV-2-reactive clonotypes rose from around 22 after infection to 30 to 45 after vaccination, but the change was not significant. Among convalescent patients, a median approximately 88% of the SARS-CoV-2-reactive clones seen after vaccination appeared only after vaccination, which suggests priming specific to the vaccine.

Compared with germline, V lacks 5 bases and J lacks 0 bases; bases without a gene match: 6. Measured from the cysteine to the phenylalanine, the CDR3 is 17 residues long. The read is trimmed to its CDR3 DNA, 51 bases read in frame from base 1. Looking up the germline V gene yields CDR1 SNHLY and CDR2 FYNNEI. This specimen's treatment or condition label, per the study, means: roughly ten-day PBMC culture with coronavirus spike peptide pools or control peptides (ViraFEST assay). The ViraFEST assay, used in the study, expanded antigen-specific T cells with peptide pools and then identified the expanded clonotypes through TCR sequencing. The positive SARS-CoV-2 PCR tests of the convalescent patients were dated from March to December 2020, before the Alpha, Beta and Delta variants emerged in the United States. PBMCs were cultured at around 2.2 million per well in IMDM supplemented with 5% human AB serum and roughly 10 IU/ml IL-2, with around 10 ug/ml peptide pools added. On days 3 and 7, half of the culture medium was replaced with fresh IL-2-containing medium. Once the cells had been in culture for less than 12 days, the EasySep CD4+ T cell isolation kit was used to isolate CD4+ T cells by negative selection. PBMCs were separated from whole blood using Ficoll-Paque Plus gradient centrifugation and then either used fresh or cryopreserved at -140C. Each culture condition was generally run in triplicate wells.

Receptor amplification or capture employed PCR. DNA from cultured CD4+ T cells was subjected to TCR sequencing with the Oncomine TCR Beta short-read assay at the Johns Hopkins FTIC core. The QIAamp micro DNA kit was used to extract genomic DNA from the cultured CD4+ T cells. The Oncomine TCR Beta libraries from cultured CD4+ T cells were pooled using unique dual indexes and then sequenced on an Illumina iSeq 100. Under the source paper's analysis protocol: Non-productive sequences were removed, and CDR3s that did not start with C, did not end with F or W, or were shorter than 7 amino acids were discarded. The MANAFEST web application was used to identify antigen-specific clonotypes by comparing peptide-stimulated wells against reference wells and other culture wells. Positive clones required FDR below 0.05, an odds ratio above 5, and productive frequency above 0.1% in at least two of three replicate wells. Cross-reactive clonotypes were defined as significantly expanded in both SARS-CoV-2 spike wells and at least one common cold coronavirus spike condition. CDR3 homology was assessed with Levenshtein distances (stringdist) and unrooted phylogenetic trees (ape) in R version 3.6.1. The public reads were run again by TCRdb, first through fastp at Q25 and then through MiXCR, and only productive beta chains were kept. Rows with a matching CDR3 protein are joined into one entry that keeps the most common DNA and genes. TCRdb's processing, not the study's, gives the V and J calls here. The sample table shows some 5,400 distinct CDR3 sequences, and under 40% are seen once. In total, the top ten clones hold around a third of the sample.

Here the chain combines TRBV2 and TRBJ2-6, and 8 junctional nucleotides match TRBD1. The sequence derives from a human donor who had recovered from COVID-19. The sample in question was CD4+ T cells from blood, cultured in vitro, obtained after SARS-CoV-2 vaccination. Read as DNA, the sequence is TGTGCCAGCAGTCGGGACAGGCCTTACTCTGGGGCCAACGTCCTGACTTTC. Translated, it reads CASSRDRPYSGANVLTF.